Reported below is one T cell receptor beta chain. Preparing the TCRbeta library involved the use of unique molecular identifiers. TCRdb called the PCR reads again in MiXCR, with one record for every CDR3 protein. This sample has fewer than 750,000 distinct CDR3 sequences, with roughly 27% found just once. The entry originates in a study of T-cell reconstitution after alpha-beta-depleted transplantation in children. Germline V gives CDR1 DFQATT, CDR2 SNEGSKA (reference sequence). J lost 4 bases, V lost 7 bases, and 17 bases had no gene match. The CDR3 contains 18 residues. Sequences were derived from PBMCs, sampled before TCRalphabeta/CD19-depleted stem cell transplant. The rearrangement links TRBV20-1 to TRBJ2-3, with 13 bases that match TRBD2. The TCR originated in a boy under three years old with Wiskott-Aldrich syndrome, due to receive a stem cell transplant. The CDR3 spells CSGRPGLAGRGLSDTQYF. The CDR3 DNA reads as TGCAGTGGACGTCCGGGACTAGCGGGACGCGGCCTTTCAGATACGCAGTATTTT.